A selection of T cell receptor beta chains follows, all from one sample in a study of cytomegalovirus exposure and HLA in healthy donors. Measured with immunoSEQ multiplex PCR; TCRdb has only the in-frame clones, and not every one. The top ten clones hold 4% to 6% of a sample with approximately 140,000 clones, roughly 80% of them seen once. Sequenced sample: PBMCs. The receptors originated from a woman aged 50 to 60 in good health and CMV-seronegative. The CDR3 runs from the conserved cysteine through the conserved F or W. A D gene is named only where the DNA matches it firmly. A row's size may be missing; if present it is once, few, many or a size class.

d_call	j_call	v_call	clone_size	cdr3_aa	cdr3_nt
NA	TRBJ1-2	TRBV29-1	NA	CSVAGNGYTF	TGCAGCGTAGCAGGGAATGGCTACACCTTC
NA	TRBJ1-5	TRBV2	NA	CASNLDRAGQPQHF	TGTGCCAGCAACTTGGACCGGGCAGGGCAGCCCCAGCATTTT
TRBD1	TRBJ1-2	TRBV6-1	NA	CAGGRDRGHSYGYTF	TGTGCCGGCGGGCGGGACAGGGGGCATAGCTATGGCTACACCTTC
TRBD2	TRBJ2-5	TRBV7-8	once	CASSALAGDGETQYF	TGTGCCAGCAGCGCACTAGCGGGAGATGGAGAGACCCAGTACTTC
TRBD1	TRBJ1-4	TRBV5-1	NA	CASSPTGGVEKLFF	TGCGCCAGCAGCCCCACAGGGGGAGTTGAAAAACTGTTTTTT
NA	TRBJ1-1	TRBV2	NA	CASSAGLNTEAFF	TGTGCCAGCAGTGCAGGGCTAAACACTGAAGCTTTCTTT
NA	TRBJ2-1	TRBV20-1	NA	CSARASYEQFF	TGCAGTGCTAGAGCCAGTTACGAGCAGTTCTTC
TRBD2	TRBJ2-3	TRBV7-9	NA	CASRNRLAKSTDTQYF	TGTGCCAGCAGAAATAGACTAGCGAAGAGCACAGATACGCAGTATTTT
NA	TRBJ2-2	TRBV6-1	NA	CASSETYGELFF	TGTGCCAGCAGTGAAACTTACGGGGAGCTGTTTTTT
NA	TRBJ1-2	TRBV28	NA	CASSLAGWDYGYTF	TGTGCCAGCAGTTTGGCAGGGTGGGACTATGGCTACACCTTC
NA	TRBJ2-2	TRBV19	NA	CASSISQGNTGELFF	TGTGCCAGTAGTATATCTCAGGGGAACACCGGGGAGCTGTTTTTT
NA	TRBJ2-2	TRBV7-6	NA	CASSFGDSNTGELFF	TGTGCCAGCAGCTTCGGAGACTCGAACACCGGGGAGCTGTTTTTT
NA	TRBJ2-7	TRBV27	NA	CASSTGPEQYF	TGTGCCAGCAGTACTGGGCCCGAGCAGTACTTC
TRBD1	TRBJ2-7	TRBV29-1	NA	CSVEETGGSYEQYF	TGCAGCGTTGAAGAGACAGGGGGCAGCTACGAGCAGTACTTC
NA	TRBJ2-7	TRBV10-2	NA	CASTPQVTYEQYF	TGCGCCAGCACTCCACAGGTTACCTACGAGCAGTACTTC
TRBD2	TRBJ2-7	TRBV19	NA	CASSIGGGSYEQYF	TGTGCCAGTAGTATCGGGGGGGGCTCCTACGAGCAGTACTTC
TRBD1	TRBJ1-5	TRBV28	NA	CASSPPLGTGGAGSNQPQHF	TGTGCCAGCAGTCCCCCTCTGGGGACAGGGGGCGCGGGGAGCAATCAGCCCCAGCATTTT
TRBD1	TRBJ1-2	TRBV27	once	CASSLYGRGQGRLGGYTF	TGTGCCAGCAGTTTATACGGGAGGGGACAGGGAAGATTGGGAGGCTACACCTTC
NA	TRBJ1-1	TRBV9	NA	CASSVESGYTEAFF	TGTGCCAGCAGCGTAGAGTCGGGTTACACTGAAGCTTTCTTT
TRBD1	TRBJ1-6	TRBV5-6	NA	CASSLTGLVVNSPLHF	TGTGCCAGCAGCCTGACAGGGCTTGTTGTAAATTCACCCCTCCACTTT
NA	TRBJ1-1	TRBV4-2	NA	CASSQDGGSDTEAFF	TGTGCCAGCAGCCAAGATGGGGGCTCTGACACTGAAGCTTTCTTT
NA	TRBJ2-3	TRBV5-6	few	CASSLAGSANTQYF	TGTGCCAGCAGCTTGGCGGGATCTGCAAATACGCAGTATTTT
NA	TRBJ2-3	TRBV9	few	CASSLQQGLDGTDTQYF	TGTGCCAGCAGCCTCCAACAGGGCCTCGACGGAACAGATACGCAGTATTTT
NA	TRBJ1-6	TRBV4-2	NA	CASSQDGQHNSPLHF	TGTGCCAGCAGCCAAGATGGACAACATAATTCACCCCTCCACTTT
TRBD1	TRBJ1-6	TRBV6-5	NA	CASRPTGGHSPLHF	TGTGCCAGCAGACCAACAGGGGGTCATTCACCCCTCCACTTT
NA	TRBJ2-1	TRBV19	once	CASSWRNEQFF	TGTGCCAGTAGTTGGAGAAATGAGCAGTTCTTC
TRBD1	TRBJ1-5	TRBV28	NA	CASRTGTGVYQPQHF	TGTGCCAGCAGAACAGGGACAGGGGTGTACCAGCCCCAGCATTTT
NA	TRBJ1-2	TRBV19	NA	CASSIYRGIKDGYTF	TGTGCCAGTAGTATATACCGGGGGATAAAGGATGGCTACACCTTC
NA	TRBJ1-1	TRBV7-6	NA	CASSPLTGNTEAFF	TGTGCCAGCAGCCCCCTGACAGGGAACACTGAAGCTTTCTTT
NA	TRBJ1-5	TRBV19	NA	CASTEIDSPYQPQHF	TGTGCCAGTACCGAAATTGACAGTCCATATCAGCCCCAGCATTTT
NA	TRBJ2-2	TRBV28	NA	CASRTETGELFF	TGTGCCAGCAGGACCGAGACAGGGGAGCTGTTTTTT
NA	TRBJ1-6	TRBV30	NA	CACSAVGRSPLHF	TGTGCCTGTAGCGCCGTGGGTCGCTCACCCCTCCACTTT
NA	TRBJ1-4	TRBV6-1	few	CASSVAGRMEKLFF	TGTGCCAGCAGTGTCGCAGGAAGAATGGAAAAACTGTTTTTT
NA	TRBJ1-2	TRBV30	NA	CAWNEGYGYTF	TGTGCCTGGAATGAGGGATATGGCTACACCTTC
NA	TRBJ2-3	TRBV7-3	NA	CASSLIAHTDTQYF	TGTGCCAGCAGCCTCATAGCGCACACAGATACGCAGTATTTT
TRBD1	TRBJ2-1	TRBV6-6	NA	CASSFPGQAYNEQFF	TGTGCCAGCAGCTTCCCGGGACAGGCTTACAATGAGCAGTTCTTC
NA	TRBJ2-7	TRBV5-6	NA	CASSFWGGAPYEQYF	TGTGCCAGCAGCTTTTGGGGGGGGGCCCCCTACGAGCAGTACTTC
NA	TRBJ2-7	TRBV2	NA	CASSRYSVRGGRHEQYF	TGTGCCAGCAGTCGATATAGTGTTAGAGGAGGGAGGCACGAGCAGTACTTC
NA	TRBJ1-6	TRBV5-6	NA	CASSFLHNSPLHF	TGTGCCAGCAGCTTCCTCCATAATTCACCCCTCCACTTT
TRBD2	TRBJ2-3	TRBV6-1	NA	CASHTAGVTDTQYF	TGTGCCAGCCACACAGCGGGGGTCACAGATACGCAGTATTTT
NA	TRBJ2-7	TRBV4-2	NA	CASSQVRNQKTTYEQYF	TGTGCCAGCAGCCAAGTCAGGAATCAAAAAACAACCTACGAGCAGTACTTC
TRBD1	TRBJ2-3	TRBV5-1	few	CASSLLLVGQGMSDTQYF	TGCGCCAGCAGCTTGTTGTTGGTGGGACAGGGAATGTCAGATACGCAGTATTTT
TRBD1	TRBJ2-5	TRBV27	NA	CASRLQGIQETQYF	TGTGCCAGCAGACTACAGGGGATCCAAGAGACCCAGTACTTC
TRBD2	TRBJ2-2	TRBV9	NA	CASSVRGLRPGTGELFF	TGTGCCAGCAGCGTAAGGGGACTACGGCCGGGCACCGGGGAGCTGTTTTTT
TRBD1	TRBJ2-7	TRBV4-3	once	CASSQEAAGTGYEQYF	TGCGCCAGCAGCCAAGAGGCGGCCGGGACAGGGTACGAGCAGTACTTC
NA	TRBJ2-7	TRBV2	NA	CASSEGLGSPYEQYF	TGTGCCAGCAGTGAAGGACTAGGATCCCCCTACGAGCAGTACTTC
TRBD1	TRBJ1-2	TRBV11-2	NA	CASSPNGDRGLYGYTF	TGTGCCAGCAGCCCTAATGGGGACAGGGGGTTATATGGCTACACCTTC
NA	TRBJ1-2	TRBV5-1	once	CASSSGGGYTF	TGCGCCAGCAGCTCCGGGGGAGGCTACACCTTC
NA	TRBJ1-5	TRBV4-2	NA	CASSQGGQPQHF	TGTGCCAGCAGCCAAGGGGGCCAGCCCCAGCATTTT